This T cell receptor (beta chain) came from a study of identical twins. A universal primer site came from template switching; cDNA carried unique molecular identifiers. TCRdb reanalysed the 5' RACE reads using MiXCR and keeps one entry per CDR3 protein. The data contain 700,000 or so distinct CDR3 sequences, roughly 20% of them singletons. The CDR3 loop spans 13 amino acids. Between the trimmed V and J ends, which lost 6 bases and 6 bases, there was a span of 12 bases. The sample was also linked to a second study, of T cells expressing NK-cell markers. That investigation notes: The study sequenced eight donors, seven HCMV-seropositive and one seronegative. Four donors showed these clonotypes also leading the CD3+CD56-NKG2C+ fraction.

This clonotype was sampled from a woman between 18 and 29 years old in good health. The chain recombines TRBV12-3 or TRBV12-4 with TRBJ2-1, with D possibly called TRBD1 or TRBD2 (5 bases each). Sequenced: PBMCs. The CDR3 DNA is TGTGCCAGCAGGACCGGGGCTCTCAATGAGCAGTTCTTC. Translating gives CASRTGALNEQFF.